This TCR beta chain was captured in a study of cytomegalovirus exposure and HLA in healthy donors. Study in general: Early released data had about 85 million unique TCRs, all coming from HLA-typed donors. General study points: The investigators catalogued 164 TCR beta chains as cytomegalovirus-associated. Three CMV-associated chains were confirmed in vitro to be specific for CMV antigens.

V gave up 0 bases and J gave up 7 bases; unmatched junction bases: 8. The CDR3 spans 14 residues. Per the germline V gene, CDR1 is GTSNPN and CDR2 is SVGIG (reference sequence). Concerning this clone: The target antigen is unknown.

This PCR relied on a set of 60 Vbeta primers and 13 Jbeta primers. Some clones are missing from TCRdb's copy, which holds only in-frame ones; the method was immunoSEQ multiplex PCR. The table shows 200,000 to 300,000 clones, with just under 80% occurring only once. The sequence was obtained from a boy younger than 18 in good health and CMV-seronegative. The sequencing sample was made of PBMCs. The chain carries TRBV30 and TRBJ1-2; 7 bases match TRBD1. The CDR3 loop reads CAWSVGGGAFGYTF. The CDR3 DNA is TGTGCCTGGAGTGTAGGAGGGGGCGCATTTGGCTACACCTTC. Together with reference TRBV30 and TRBJ1-2, the CDR3 gives the full variable domain: SQTIHQWPATLVQPVGSPLSLECTVEGTSNPNLYWYRQAAGRGLQLLFYSVGIGQISSEVPQNLSASRPQDRQFILSSKKLLLSDSGFYLCAWSVGGGAFGYTFGSGTRLTVV.